This T cell receptor beta chain comes out of a study of blood T cell repertoires in COVID-19. For the study at large: From the United States, Italy and Spain came samples of acute and convalescent COVID-19.

Original processing notes: From reference gene primer amplification, estimates of nucleated cell counts were derived. Using immunoSEQ multiplex PCR, the repertoire was profiled, and TCRdb retains in-frame clones only, with some absent. V and J calls and clone size are those listed in that table; D and trimming were worked out from the DNA. In the table there are about 180,000 clones, approximately 80% of which are singletons. This CDR3 is built from 13 residues. Germline CDR1 SGHNT, CDR2 YENEEA. The V end was cut by 6 bases, the J end by 7 bases, with 13 bases between. The chain carries TRBV11-3 and TRBJ2-1; D not resolved. The source is a man between 60 and 75 years old who had been exposed to COVID-19. The specimen sequenced was PBMCs or T cells enriched from blood (not recorded which). The CDR3 coding sequence is TGTGCCAGCAGTATCCCGGTGAGGAATGAGCAGTTCTTC. Its translation is CASSIPVRNEQFF.